These 8 T cell receptor beta chains came from one sample sequenced in a study of blood T cell repertoires in COVID-19. The repertoire was sequenced with immunoSEQ multiplex PCR; TCRdb's copy has only in-frame clones and lacks some. The table includes a few hundred thousand clones, roughly 89% detected once. Sample: PBMCs or T cells enriched from blood (not recorded which). Receptor source: a woman between 45 and 60 years old who had recovered from COVID-19.

The chain carries TRBV6-5 and TRBJ1-1; the match to TRBD1 covers 8 bases. Germline V gene data show CDR1 as MNHEY and CDR2 as SVGAGI. The J segment lost 7 bases and the V segment lost 7 bases, leaving 14 bases of the junction unmatched. The CDR3 is 15 amino acids. CDR3 bases: TGTGCCAGCACCCCCGGGGGCAGGGGGCTATTTGAAGCTTTCTTT. Its translation is CASTPGGRGLFEAFF.

The V and J genes are TRBV18 and TRBJ1-4, with 7 bases aligning to TRBD1. The V gene end was trimmed by 4 bases and the J gene end by 5 bases; junction bases not matched to a gene: 7. The CDR3 covers 15 residues. Germline CDR1 reads KGHSH; CDR2 reads LQKENI. CDR3 nucleotide sequence: TGTGCCAGCTCACGCAATCCAGGGGGAAATGAAAAACTGTTTTTT. Residues: CASSRNPGGNEKLFF.

CDR3 amino acids: CASSLGRQGREGYTF. CDR3 in DNA: TGTGCCAGCAGCTTGGGAAGACAGGGCAGGGAAGGCTACACCTTC. The gene calls are TRBV5-6 and TRBJ1-2, with 7 bases matching TRBD1. V shed 0 bases and J 8 bases; nucleotides not matched to a gene: 10. The CDR3 loop spans 15 amino acids. Germline lookup yields CDR1 SGHDT and CDR2 YYEEEE. The variable domain in full, with the rest retrieved from reference TRBV5-6 and TRBJ1-2, is DAGVTQSPTHLIKTRGQQVTLRCSPKSGHDTVSWYQQALGQGPQFIFQYYEEEERQRGNFPDRFSGHQFPNYSSELNVNALLLGDSALYLCASSLGRQGREGYTFGSGTRLTVV.

This sequence joins TRBV18 and TRBJ1-5, with D hard to call. Germline V lookup: CDR1 KGHSH, CDR2 LQKENI. The CDR3 length is 14 residues. The ends were cut back, 3 bases at V and 5 bases at J, with 11 bases in the middle. The DNA for the CDR3 is TGTGCCAGCTCACCTTCCGGGTGGGATCAGCCCCAGCATTTT. Translated: CASSPSGWDQPQHF.

The chain employs TRBV7-9 and TRBJ2-1; possible D gene TRBD2, 6 bases. Trimming took off 5 bases at V and 0 bases at J, with 17 bases between the two ends. Per the germline V gene, CDR1 is SEHNR and CDR2 is FQNEAQ (reference sequence). There are 17 residues in the CDR3. The CDR3 here is CASSPRGSGSSYNEQFF. The CDR3 DNA reads as TGTGCCAGCAGCCCGCGGGGTAGCGGTAGCTCCTACAATGAGCAGTTCTTC. The full variable domain, with the rest looked up from reference TRBV7-9 and TRBJ2-1, is DTGVSQNPRHKITKRGQNVTFRCDPISEHNRLYWYRQTLGQGPEFLTYFQNEAQLEKSRLLSDRFSAERPKGSFSTLEIQRTEQGDSAMYLCASSPRGSGSSYNEQFFGPGTRLTVL.

The chain recombines TRBV14 with TRBJ1-2; 9 nucleotides match TRBD1. The CDR3 runs 14 residues. The V segment lost 3 bases and the J segment 5 bases; nucleotides outside the gene matches: 4. Germline V lookup: CDR1 SGHDN, CDR2 FVKESK. CDR3: CASSHRDRVYGYTF. Written as DNA, the CDR3 is TGTGCCAGCAGCCACCGGGACAGGGTATATGGCTACACCTTC.

The V and J genes are TRBV5-1 and TRBJ1-2, with 10 bases lining up with TRBD1. Germline-derived CDR1 and CDR2 are SGHRS and YFSETQ. After removal of 4 bases from V and 5 bases from J, the junction contained 8 bases not matched to a gene. The CDR3 runs 15 residues. The CDR3 region is CASSPAGTGVYGYTF. The CDR3 nucleotides are TGCGCCAGCAGCCCAGCCGGGACAGGGGTTTATGGCTACACCTTC.

The chain links TRBV30 to TRBJ2-7; D possibly corresponds to TRBD1 (5 bases). The CDR3 extends over 14 amino acids. Trimming left V 7 bases short and J 3 bases short, with 19 bases between. Germline CDR1 GTSNPN, CDR2 SVGIG (reference sequence). The DNA for the CDR3 is TGTGCCTATAATAGGGGTTTAGCCCTCTACGAGCAGTACTTC. Translation gives CAYNRGLALYEQYF.